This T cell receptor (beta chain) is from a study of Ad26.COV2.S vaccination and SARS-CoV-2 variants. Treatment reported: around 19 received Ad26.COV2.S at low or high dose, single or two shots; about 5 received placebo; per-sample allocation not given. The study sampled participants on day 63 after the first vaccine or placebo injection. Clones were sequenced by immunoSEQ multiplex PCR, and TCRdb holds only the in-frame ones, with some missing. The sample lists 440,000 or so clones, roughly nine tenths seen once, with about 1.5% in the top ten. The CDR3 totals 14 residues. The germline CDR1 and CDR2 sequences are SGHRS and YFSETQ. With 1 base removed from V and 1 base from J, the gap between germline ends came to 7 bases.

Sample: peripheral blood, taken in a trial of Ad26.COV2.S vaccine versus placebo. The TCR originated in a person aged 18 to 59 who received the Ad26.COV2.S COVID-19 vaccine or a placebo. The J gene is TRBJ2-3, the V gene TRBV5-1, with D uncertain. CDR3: CASSLKQRTDTQYF. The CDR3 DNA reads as TGCGCCAGCAGCTTGAAACAGCGCACAGATACGCAGTATTTT.